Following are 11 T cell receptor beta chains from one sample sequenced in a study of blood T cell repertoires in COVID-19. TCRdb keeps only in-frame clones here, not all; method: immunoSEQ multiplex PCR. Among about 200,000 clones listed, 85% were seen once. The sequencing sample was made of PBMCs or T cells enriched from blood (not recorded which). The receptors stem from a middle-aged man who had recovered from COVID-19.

The CDR3 coding sequence is TGTGCCAGCAGCTTAGGCAGGGGGGACCAGCCCCAGCATTTT. Translated: CASSLGRGDQPQHF. The V call is TRBV11-2, the J call TRBJ1-5; 7 nucleotides agree with TRBD1. J lost 7 bases, V lost 1 base, and 4 bases had no gene match. CDR1 and CDR2 (germline): SGHAT, FQNNGV. The CDR3 is made up of 14 amino acids.

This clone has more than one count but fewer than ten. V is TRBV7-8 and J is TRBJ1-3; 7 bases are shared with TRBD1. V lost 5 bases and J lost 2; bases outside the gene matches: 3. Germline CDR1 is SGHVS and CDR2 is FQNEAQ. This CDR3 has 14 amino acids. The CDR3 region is CASSADRAGNTIYF. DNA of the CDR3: TGTGCCAGCAGCGCCGACAGGGCTGGAAACACCATATATTTT.

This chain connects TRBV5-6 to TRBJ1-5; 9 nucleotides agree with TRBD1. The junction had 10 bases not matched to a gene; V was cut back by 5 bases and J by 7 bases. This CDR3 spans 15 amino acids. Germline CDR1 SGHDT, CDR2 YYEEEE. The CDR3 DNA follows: TGTGCCAGCAGTTCCGGGACAGGGTATTGGCAGCCCCAGCATTTT. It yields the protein CASSSGTGYWQPQHF.

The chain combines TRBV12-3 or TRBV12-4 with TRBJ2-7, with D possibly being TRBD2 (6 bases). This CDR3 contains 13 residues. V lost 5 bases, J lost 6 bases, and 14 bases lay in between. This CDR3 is CASSLQGGAEQYF. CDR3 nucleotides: TGTGCCAGCAGTCTCCAAGGAGGGGCCGAGCAGTACTTC.

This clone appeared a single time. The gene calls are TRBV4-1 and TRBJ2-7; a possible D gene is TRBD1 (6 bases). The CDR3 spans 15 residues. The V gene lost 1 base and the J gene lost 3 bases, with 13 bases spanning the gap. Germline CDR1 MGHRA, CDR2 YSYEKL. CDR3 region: CASSQVGAWSYEQYF. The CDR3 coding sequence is TGCGCCAGCAGCCAAGTGGGGGCTTGGAGCTACGAGCAGTACTTC.

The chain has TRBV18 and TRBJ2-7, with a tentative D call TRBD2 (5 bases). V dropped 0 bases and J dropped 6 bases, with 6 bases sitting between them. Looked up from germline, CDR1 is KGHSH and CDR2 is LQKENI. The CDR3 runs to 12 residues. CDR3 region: CASSPPGGEQYF. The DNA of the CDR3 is TGTGCCAGCTCACCACCAGGAGGCGAGCAGTACTTC. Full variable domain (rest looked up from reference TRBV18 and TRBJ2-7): NAGVMQNPRHLVRRRGQEARLRCSPMKGHSHVYWYRQLPEEGLKFMVYLQKENIIDESGMPKERFSAEFPKEGPSILRIQQVVRGDSAAYFCASSPPGGEQYFGPGTRLTVT.

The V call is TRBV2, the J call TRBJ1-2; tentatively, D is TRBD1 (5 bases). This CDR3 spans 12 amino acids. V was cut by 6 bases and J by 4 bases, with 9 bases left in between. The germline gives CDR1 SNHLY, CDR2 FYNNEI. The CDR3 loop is CASRGDSYGYTF. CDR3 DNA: TGTGCCAGCAGAGGTGACAGCTATGGCTACACCTTC.

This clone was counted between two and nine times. The CDR3 is CASRIEHGELFF. CDR3 coding DNA: TGTGCCAGCAGGATAGAGCACGGGGAGCTGTTTTTT. V is TRBV2 and J is TRBJ2-2; D remains unclear. The CDR3 covers 12 residues. V was cut by 6 bases and J by 7 bases, with 9 bases left in between. Germline CDR1 SNHLY, CDR2 FYNNEI. Together with reference TRBV2 and TRBJ2-2, the CDR3 gives the full variable domain: EPEVTQTPSHQVTQMGQEVILRCVPISNHLYFYWYRQILGQKVEFLVSFYNNEISEKSEIFDDQFSVERPDGSNFTLKIRSTKLEDSAMYFCASRIEHGELFFGEGSRLTVL.

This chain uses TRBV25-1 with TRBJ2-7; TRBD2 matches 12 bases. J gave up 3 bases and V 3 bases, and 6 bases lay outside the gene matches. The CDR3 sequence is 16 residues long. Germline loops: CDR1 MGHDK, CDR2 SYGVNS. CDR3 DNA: TGTGCCAGCAGTGACCCCAAGACTAGCGGGAGCTACGAGCAGTACTTC. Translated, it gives CASSDPKTSGSYEQYF.

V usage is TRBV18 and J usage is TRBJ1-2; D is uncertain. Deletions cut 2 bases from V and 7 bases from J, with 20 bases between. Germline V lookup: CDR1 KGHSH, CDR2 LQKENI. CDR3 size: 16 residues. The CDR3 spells CASSPMKASSEAGYTF. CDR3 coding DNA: TGTGCCAGCTCACCAATGAAGGCCTCTAGCGAGGCTGGCTACACCTTC.

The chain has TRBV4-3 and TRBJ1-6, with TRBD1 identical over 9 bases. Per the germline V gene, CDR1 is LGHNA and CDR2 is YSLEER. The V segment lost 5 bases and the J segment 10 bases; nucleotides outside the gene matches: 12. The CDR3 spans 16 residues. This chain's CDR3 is CASSSAPGQGGSPLHF. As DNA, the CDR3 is TGCGCCAGCAGCAGTGCCCCGGGACAGGGAGGGTCACCCCTCCACTTT.